The 11 T cell receptor beta chains reported below all come from one sample, sequenced in a study of blood T cell repertoires in COVID-19. Method: immunoSEQ multiplex PCR; TCRdb's copy keeps in-frame clones and lacks some. Seen here are 200,000 to 250,000 clones, under 90% observed once, and the top ten hold nearly 5%. The sequenced sample consisted of PBMCs or T cells enriched from blood (not recorded which). All receptors derive from a woman in her forties or fifties who had been exposed to COVID-19.

This chain uses TRBV30 with TRBJ1-6, with D uncertain. V gave up 2 bases and J gave up 4 bases, with 15 bases separating them. The germline gives CDR1 GTSNPN, CDR2 SVGIG (reference sequence). The CDR3 is 16 amino acids. CDR3 DNA sequence: TGTGCCTGGAGTATCCGAGGGCTCGAATATAATTCACCCCTCCACTTT. It encodes CAWSIRGLEYNSPLHF.

This chain uses TRBV29-1 with TRBJ2-7; 7 nucleotides match TRBD2. This CDR3 is 13 amino acids long. The V segment lost 6 bases and the J segment 2 bases; nucleotides outside the gene matches: 7. Germline CDR1 reads SQVTM; CDR2 reads ANQGSEA. The CDR3 here is CSVSGGITYEQYF. The CDR3 DNA follows: TGCAGCGTCTCGGGGGGTATCACCTACGAGCAGTACTTC.

DNA for the CDR3: TGCGCCAGCAGCCGGTCACGAGAGGGCCAAAATTCACCCCTCCACTTT. Encoded protein: CASSRSREGQNSPLHF. The rearrangement uses TRBV4-3 and TRBJ1-6; no clear D gene. From germline, CDR1 is LGHNA and CDR2 YSLEER. The CDR3 has 16 residues. V lost 4 bases, J lost 7 bases, and 17 bases lay in between.

The J gene is TRBJ1-4, the V gene TRBV10-3; D is unclear. The CDR3 length is 12 residues. The germline CDR1 and CDR2 sequences are ENHRY and SYGVKD. Trimming shortened V by 3 bases and J by 6 bases, and 5 bases separated the two germline ends. CDR3 sequence reads: CAISELDEKLFF. The CDR3 DNA follows: TGTGCCATCAGTGAACTGGATGAAAAACTGTTTTTT.

The genes are TRBV6-2 or TRBV6-3 and TRBJ2-5, with 13 positions matching TRBD2. The CDR3 loop spans 18 amino acids. The germline gives CDR1 MNHEY, CDR2 SVGEGT. With 5 bases clipped from V and 1 base from J, the junction kept 10 bases outside the gene matches. CDR3 bases: TGTGCCAGCAGTCCGAACCCGGGACTAGCGGGAAGCCAAGAGACCCAGTACTTC. Amino acids: CASSPNPGLAGSQETQYF.

The chain joins TRBV19 to TRBJ2-7; 7 bases are shared with TRBD2. CDR3 length equals 13 residues. Trimming at V came to 5 bases and at J to 2 bases, leaving 3 bases not matched to a gene. The germline V gene encodes CDR1 LNHDA and CDR2 SQIVND (reference sequence). Here the CDR3 reads CASSARGAYEQYF. CDR3 nucleotide sequence: TGTGCCAGTAGTGCCCGGGGGGCCTACGAGCAGTACTTC.

V and J are TRBV6-2 or TRBV6-3 and TRBJ1-5, with TRBD1 identical over 11 bases. The germline V gene has CDR1 MNHEY and CDR2 SVGEGT. V lost 5 bases, J lost 6 bases, and 6 bases stayed unmatched. This CDR3 has 15 residues. The DNA of the CDR3 is TGTGCCAGCAGTGCCGGGACAGGGGGAGTTCAGCCCCAGCATTTT. Translated: CASSAGTGGVQPQHF.

The chain employs TRBV19 and TRBJ1-3; 10 bases fit TRBD1. The CDR3 has 14 amino acids. Germline V gene data show CDR1 as LNHDA and CDR2 as SQIVND (reference sequence). Losses at the gene ends were 6 bases for V and 7 bases for J; bases not matched to a gene: 6. The CDR3 bases are TGTGCCAGTAGACGACAGGGGGCCGGCAACACCATATATTTT. Protein sequence: CASRRQGAGNTIYF.

This chain connects TRBV7-3 to TRBJ2-1, with 9 nucleotides matching TRBD1. CDR1 SGHTA and CDR2 FQGTGA come from the germline V gene. The CDR3 is made up of 15 amino acids. The V segment lost 2 bases and the J segment 10 bases; nucleotides outside the gene matches: 9. The CDR3 protein is CASSLGPDRGREQFF. The CDR3 DNA reads TGTGCCAGCAGCTTAGGCCCGGACAGGGGTAGGGAGCAGTTCTTC.

This clone showed up just a few times. V and J are TRBV19 and TRBJ2-3; 8 bases fit TRBD2. After removal of 7 bases from V and 4 bases from J, the junction contained 7 bases not matched to a gene. Germline CDR1 LNHDA, CDR2 SQIVND (reference sequence). The length of the CDR3 is 14 residues. The CDR3 sequence: CASIAGTSSDTQYF. The CDR3 DNA reads as TGTGCCAGTATTGCTGGGACTAGTTCAGATACGCAGTATTTT.

The chain employs TRBV7-9 and TRBJ2-1, with 7 nucleotides matching TRBD1. J lost 7 bases, V lost 0 bases, and 6 bases had no gene match. The CDR3 covers 15 residues. CDR1 is SEHNR, CDR2 FQNEAQ, per germline (reference sequence). CDR3 sequence reads: CASSLAFDRENEQFF. The DNA for the CDR3 is TGTGCCAGCAGCTTAGCGTTTGACAGGGAGAATGAGCAGTTCTTC.